This T cell receptor beta chain was observed in a study of blood T cell repertoires in COVID-19. The overall study: Spain, Italy and the United States supplied samples that represented acute and convalescent COVID-19. The cDNA or gDNA used as material had been derived from T cells, B-cell-depleted T cells, or PBMCs.

The CDR3 has 15 amino acids. V was shortened by 3 bases and J by 0 bases, with 9 bases between the two germline ends. Germline V gene sequence: CDR1 SGHAT, CDR2 FQNNGV. Under the authors' procedure: Scientists estimated how many nucleated cells there were by amplifying reference gene primers. Repertoires were generated with immunoSEQ multiplex PCR, while TCRdb's copy carries only in-frame clones and drops some. The V and J calls and clone size were taken over from that table, and D and trimming were inferred from the DNA. This table has around 300,000 clones, roughly nine tenths appearing once. The TCR sequence derives from a man between 50 and 59 years old with acute or convalescent COVID-19. This chain joins TRBV11-2 and TRBJ1-3; no firm D call. Input material: peripheral blood. This CDR3 is CASSLVRGSGNTIYF. The CDR3 region has the DNA TGTGCCAGCAGCTTGGTGCGGGGCTCTGGAAACACCATATATTTT.